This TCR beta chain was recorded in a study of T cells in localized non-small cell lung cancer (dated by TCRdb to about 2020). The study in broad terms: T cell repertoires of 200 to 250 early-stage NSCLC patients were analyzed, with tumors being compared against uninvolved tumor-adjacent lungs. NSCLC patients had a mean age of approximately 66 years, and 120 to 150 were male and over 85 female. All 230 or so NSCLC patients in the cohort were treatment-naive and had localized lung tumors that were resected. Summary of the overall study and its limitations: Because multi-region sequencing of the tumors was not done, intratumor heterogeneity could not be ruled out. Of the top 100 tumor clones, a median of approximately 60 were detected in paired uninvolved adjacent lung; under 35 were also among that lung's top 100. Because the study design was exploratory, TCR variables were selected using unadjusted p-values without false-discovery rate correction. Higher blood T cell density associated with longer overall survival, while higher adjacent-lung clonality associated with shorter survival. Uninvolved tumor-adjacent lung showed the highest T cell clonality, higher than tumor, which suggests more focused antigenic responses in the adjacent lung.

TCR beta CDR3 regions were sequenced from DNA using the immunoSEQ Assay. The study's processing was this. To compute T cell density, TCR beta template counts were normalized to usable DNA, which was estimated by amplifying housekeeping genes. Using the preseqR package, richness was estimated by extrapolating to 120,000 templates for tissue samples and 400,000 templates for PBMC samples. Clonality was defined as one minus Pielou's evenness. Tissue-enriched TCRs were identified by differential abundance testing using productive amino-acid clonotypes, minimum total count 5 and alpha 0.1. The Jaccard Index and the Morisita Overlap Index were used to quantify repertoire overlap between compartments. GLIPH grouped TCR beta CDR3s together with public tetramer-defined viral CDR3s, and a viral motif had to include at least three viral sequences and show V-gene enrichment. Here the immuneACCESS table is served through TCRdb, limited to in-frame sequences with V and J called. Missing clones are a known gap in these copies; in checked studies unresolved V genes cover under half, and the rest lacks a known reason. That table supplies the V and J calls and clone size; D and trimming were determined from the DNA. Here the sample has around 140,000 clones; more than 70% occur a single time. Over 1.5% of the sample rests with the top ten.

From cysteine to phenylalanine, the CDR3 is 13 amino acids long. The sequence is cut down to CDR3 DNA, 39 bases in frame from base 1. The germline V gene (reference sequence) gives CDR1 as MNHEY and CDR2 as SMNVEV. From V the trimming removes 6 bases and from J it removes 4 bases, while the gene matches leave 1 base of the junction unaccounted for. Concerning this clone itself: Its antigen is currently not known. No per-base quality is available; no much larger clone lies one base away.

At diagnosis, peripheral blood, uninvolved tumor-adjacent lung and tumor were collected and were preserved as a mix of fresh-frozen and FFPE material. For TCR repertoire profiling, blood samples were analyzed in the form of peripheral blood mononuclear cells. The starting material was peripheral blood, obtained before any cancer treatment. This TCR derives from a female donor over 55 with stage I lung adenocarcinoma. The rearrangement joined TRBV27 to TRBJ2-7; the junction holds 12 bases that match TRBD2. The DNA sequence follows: TGTGCCAGCAGACTAGCGGGGGGTTACGAGCAGTACTTC. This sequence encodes CASRLAGGYEQYF.